This TCR beta chain emerged from a study of cytomegalovirus exposure and HLA in healthy donors. 13 Jbeta primers and 60 Vbeta primers were used for the PCR. Some clones are missing from TCRdb's copy, which holds only in-frame ones; the method was immunoSEQ multiplex PCR. This table has some 150,000 clones, roughly three quarters appearing once. Germline CDR1 SGHNT, CDR2 YENEEA. This CDR3 spans 13 amino acids. Between the trimmed V and J ends, which lost 5 bases and 7 bases, there was a span of 15 bases. The material sequenced was PBMCs. The sequence came from a man in his 60s in good health and CMV-seronegative. The rearrangement links TRBV11-3 to TRBJ2-7; D perhaps matches TRBD2 (5 bases). The CDR3 here is CASSLGVAGEQYF. CDR3 sequence (DNA): TGTGCCAGCAGCCTCGGGGTAGCTGGGGAGCAGTACTTC.